This T cell receptor (beta chain) is from a study of HIV-infected patients and healthy controls. Roughly three months, about 14 weeks, into antiretroviral therapy, follow-up blood was collected. The repertoire came from unfractionated whole blood and reflected all unsorted peripheral T cells. This clonotype ranks as medium-sized. The CDR3 sequence is 16 residues long. Between the trimmed V and J ends, which lost 8 bases and 4 bases, there was a span of 20 bases. Germline CDR1 is MNHEY and CDR2 is SMNVEV (reference sequence). Reverse transcription used 450 to 550 ng RNA and constant-region primers for alpha and beta. Each of the alpha and beta chains got its own library through chain-specific third strand synthesis with indices. Ligation attached cDNA to a 5' RACE adapter that carried a random hexamer and SP2 site. One entry per CDR3 protein, called by TCRdb with MiXCR from the 5' RACE reads. This table holds 4,500 to 6,500 distinct CDR3 sequences, roughly 8.9% found once.

Here the sequenced sample was blood, taken during antiretroviral therapy. V is TRBV27 and J is TRBJ2-2; unclear D gene. This receptor was taken from an adult with HIV infection. This CDR3 reads CASAFGPYRGTGELFF. As DNA, the CDR3 is TGTGCCAGCGCTTTCGGCCCCTATCGCGGCACCGGGGAGCTGTTTTTT.